This is a list of T cell receptor beta chains from one sample in a study of control samples from healthy donors and cancer patients. The table came from immunoSEQ multiplex PCR; TCRdb's copy has only in-frame clones and leaves some out. The data show over 65,000 clones, approximately 88% seen once. The sequenced sample was PBMCs. The source of these receptors is a woman between 45 and 65 years old with colorectal cancer. The CDR3 runs from the conserved cysteine through the conserved F or W. The D gene is left open where the match is weak.

D: NA
V: TRBV6-5
CDR3: CATSVKETNTEAFF

D: TRBD1
V: TRBV6-5
CDR3: CATRRDRANYGYTF

D: NA
V: TRBV5-3
CDR3: CARSLSTDSEYGYTF

D: NA
V: TRBV5-6
CDR3: CASSWRDTRNTEAFF

D: NA
V: TRBV28
CDR3: CASSPLGVTGELFF

D: TRBD2
V: TRBV5-1
CDR3: CASSLGSGGRYEQFF

D: NA
V: TRBV18
CDR3: CASSPAYSETQYF

D: NA
V: TRBV5-8
CDR3: CASSLSGTSGYTF

D: TRBD1
V: TRBV4-2
CDR3: CASSQQGQGAGELFF

D: NA
V: TRBV28
CDR3: CASKPGSITGELFF

D: NA
V: TRBV19
CDR3: CASSNRVPYNEQFF

D: TRBD1
V: TRBV3-1/TRBV3-2
CDR3: CASSQVRTGKEGYSNQPQHF

D: TRBD1
V: TRBV6-5
CDR3: CASSAKSTGEAGYTF

D: TRBD1
V: TRBV10-3
CDR3: CAIRQGDTEAFF

D: NA
V: TRBV11-3
CDR3: CASSLVGPNQETQYF

D: NA
V: TRBV6-1
CDR3: CASSEGEVGNQPQHF

D: TRBD1
V: TRBV20-1
CDR3: CSAGQNEKLFF

D: TRBD1
V: TRBV5-1
CDR3: CASSHGQENTEAFF

D: NA
V: TRBV27
CDR3: CASSDRFYEKLFF

D: TRBD2
V: TRBV19
CDR3: CASSTSGTDTQYF

D: NA
V: TRBV13
CDR3: CASSLGFRSPYSNQPQHF

D: NA
V: TRBV12-3/TRBV12-4
CDR3: CASSSGVPDTQYF

D: NA
V: TRBV15
CDR3: CATSPRGETTEAFF

D: TRBD1
V: TRBV2
CDR3: CASSPQGARNNQPQHF

D: NA
V: TRBV2
CDR3: CASRETGIGNQPQHF

D: NA
V: TRBV7-8
CDR3: CASSLDREKYSPLHF

D: NA
V: TRBV30
CDR3: CAWGDADTQYF

D: NA
V: TRBV7-9
CDR3: CASSKTNNYGYTF

D: TRBD1
V: TRBV19
CDR3: CASTLSGQGNSPLHF

D: NA
V: TRBV5-1
CDR3: CASSLVLGPYNEQFF

D: TRBD1
V: TRBV5-1
CDR3: CASSLPGGRAEAFF

D: TRBD2
V: TRBV3-1/TRBV3-2
CDR3: CASSPLAGAETQYF

D: NA
V: TRBV6-4
CDR3: CASSPSGTGANVLTF

D: NA
V: TRBV5-1
CDR3: CASSFTGLGNTIYF

D: NA
V: TRBV19
CDR3: CASKIGRGLTDTQYF

D: NA
V: TRBV28
CDR3: CASSLLQYYSNQPQHF

D: NA
V: TRBV10-3
CDR3: CAISTGYYGYTF

D: TRBD1
V: TRBV18
CDR3: CASSYGQDNSPLHF

D: NA
V: TRBV12-3/TRBV12-4
CDR3: CASSIAGNYGYTF

D: NA
V: TRBV9
CDR3: CASSVRASAYNEQFF

D: TRBD1
V: TRBV5-5
CDR3: CASSFTGAVQETQYF

D: NA
V: TRBV21-1
CDR3: CASSRGSGGATDTQYF

D: NA
V: TRBV5-6
CDR3: CASSFWADTQYF

D: TRBD2
V: TRBV29-1
CDR3: CSVASGGMTDTQYF

D: NA
V: TRBV5-1
CDR3: CASSRIEGEQFF